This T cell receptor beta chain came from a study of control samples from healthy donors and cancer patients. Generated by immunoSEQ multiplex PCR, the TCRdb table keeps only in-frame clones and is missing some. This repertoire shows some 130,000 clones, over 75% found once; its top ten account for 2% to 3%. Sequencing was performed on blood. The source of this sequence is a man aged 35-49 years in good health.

The CDR3 nucleotides are TGTGCCAGCAGCTTAGAGTGGAATGGCTACACCTTC. Translated: CASSLEWNGYTF. The chain has TRBV7-8 and TRBJ1-2; D is unresolved. Trimming removed 1 base at V and 6 bases at J, with 6 bases between. Germline assignment: CDR1 SGHVS and CDR2 FQNEAQ. The CDR3 sequence is 12 residues long.